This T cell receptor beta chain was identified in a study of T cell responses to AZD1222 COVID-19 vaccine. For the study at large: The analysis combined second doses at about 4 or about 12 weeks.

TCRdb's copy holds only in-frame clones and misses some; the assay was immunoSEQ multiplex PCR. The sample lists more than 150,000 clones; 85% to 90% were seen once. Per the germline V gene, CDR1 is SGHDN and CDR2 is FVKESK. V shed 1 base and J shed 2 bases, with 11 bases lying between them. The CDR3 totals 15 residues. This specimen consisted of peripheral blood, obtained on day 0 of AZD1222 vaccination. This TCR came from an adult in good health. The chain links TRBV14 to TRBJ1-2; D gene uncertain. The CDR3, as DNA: TGTGCCAGCAGCCAAGTGTCGACGGGGAACTATGGCTACACCTTC. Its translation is CASSQVSTGNYGYTF.